This T cell receptor beta chain was recorded in a study of metastatic and nonmetastatic thyroid tumors. From germline, CDR1 is SGHNT and CDR2 YENEEA. The CDR3 totals 12 residues. Before thyroid surgery, none of the patients had received any treatment. TCRdb re-analyzed the PCR reads through MiXCR. This repertoire shows 20,000 or so clones, approximately 22% found once; its top ten account for about 7.5%. Note on this clone: Mismatch with germline at one junction end may stem from a read error.

Sequenced input: adjacent normal tissue. This chain joins TRBV11-3 and TRBJ2-7; D might be TRBD2 (6 bases). The sequence was collected from a female donor with papillary thyroid cancer or a benign thyroid nodule (not recorded which). Some clones in this sample may be carry-over from other donors' samples. DNA for the CDR3: TGTGCCAGCAGCTTAGGAGGCGGGACGAAAACATTC. Protein: CASSLGGGTKTF.